What follows are 4 T cell receptor beta chains derived from one specimen sequenced in a study of blood T cell repertoires in COVID-19. Clones were sequenced by immunoSEQ multiplex PCR, and TCRdb holds only the in-frame ones, with some missing. The data show around 60,000 clones, roughly 79% seen once. The sample comprised peripheral blood. The receptor source for this set is a woman of 80 years or more with active or convalescent COVID-19.

The chain couples TRBV7-6 to TRBJ2-6, with a weak D call TRBD1 (6 bases). CDR1 is SGHVS and CDR2 is FNYEAQ in the germline V gene. Trimming pared 5 bases from V and 0 bases from J, leaving 17 bases between. The CDR3 contains 18 residues. CDR3 protein: CASSSRQDMSSGANVLTF. The DNA for the CDR3 is TGTGCCAGCAGCAGTCGACAGGATATGAGCTCTGGGGCCAACGTCCTGACTTTC. Drawing the rest from reference TRBV7-6 and TRBJ2-6, the complete variable domain is GAGVSQSPRYKVTKRGQDVALRCDPISGHVSLYWYRQALGQGPEFLTYFNYEAQQDKSGLPNDRFSAERPEGSISTLTIQRTEQRDSAMYRCASSSRQDMSSGANVLTFGAGSRLTVL.

The V call is TRBV28, the J call TRBJ1-1, with D perhaps matching TRBD1 (5 bases). The CDR3 runs to 14 residues. Deletions cut 3 bases from V and 1 base from J, with 9 bases between. Germline V lookup: CDR1 MDHEN, CDR2 SYDVKM. Here the CDR3 DNA reads TGTGCCAGCAGTTTGGGGCAGTCGAACACTGAAGCTTTCTTT. It translates to CASSLGQSNTEAFF.

This clone was found once. V is TRBV10-3 and J is TRBJ2-1, with D tentatively TRBD1 (5 bases). Germline V gene sequence: CDR1 ENHRY, CDR2 SYGVKD. The V and J ends lost 3 bases and 0 bases respectively, with 6 bases between them. The CDR3 extends over 14 amino acids. DNA for the CDR3: TGTGCCATCAGTGACAGGGCCTCCTACAATGAGCAGTTCTTC. Its protein is CAISDRASYNEQFF.

This chain joins TRBV7-2 and TRBJ2-7; D might be TRBD1 (6 bases). Germline loops: CDR1 SGHTA, CDR2 FQGNSA. The CDR3 runs to 14 residues. V gave up 6 bases and J gave up 0 bases, with 12 bases separating them. CDR3 nucleotides: TGTGCCAGCAGATCAGACAGGAGCTCCTACGAGCAGTACTTC. Translation gives CASRSDRSSYEQYF.